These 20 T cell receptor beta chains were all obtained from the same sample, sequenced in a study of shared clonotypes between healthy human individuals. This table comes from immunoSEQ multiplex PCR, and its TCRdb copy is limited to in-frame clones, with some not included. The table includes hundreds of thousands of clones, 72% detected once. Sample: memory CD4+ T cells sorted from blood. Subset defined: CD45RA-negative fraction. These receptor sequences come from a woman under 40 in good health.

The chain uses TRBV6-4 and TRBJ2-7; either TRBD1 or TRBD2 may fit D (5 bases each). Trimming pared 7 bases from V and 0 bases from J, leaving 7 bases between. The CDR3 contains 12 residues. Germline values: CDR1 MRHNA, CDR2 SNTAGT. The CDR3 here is CASTGASYEQYF. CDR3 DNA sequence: TGTGCCAGCACCGGGGCCTCCTACGAGCAGTACTTC.

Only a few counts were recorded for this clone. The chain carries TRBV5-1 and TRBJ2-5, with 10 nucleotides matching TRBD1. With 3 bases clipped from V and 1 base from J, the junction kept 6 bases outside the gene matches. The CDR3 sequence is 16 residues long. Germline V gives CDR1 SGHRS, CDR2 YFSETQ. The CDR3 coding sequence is TGCGCCAGCAGCTACGGACAGGGGGTAGCCCAAGAGACCCAGTACTTC. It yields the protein CASSYGQGVAQETQYF. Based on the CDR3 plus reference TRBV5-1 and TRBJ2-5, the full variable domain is KAGVTQTPRYLIKTRGQQVTLSCSPISGHRSVSWYQQTPGQGLQFLFEYFSETQRNKGNFPGRFSGRQFSNSRSEMNVSTLELGDSALYLCASSYGQGVAQETQYFGPGTRLLVL.

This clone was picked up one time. The CDR3 DNA reads TGTGCCAGCAGTTATGCAAATGGCTACACCTTC. Encoded protein: CASSYANGYTF. The chain is built from TRBV6-5 and TRBJ1-2; D is ambiguous. Per the germline V gene, CDR1 is MNHEY and CDR2 is SVGAGI. V was clipped by 3 bases and J by 6 bases, with 5 bases between them. The CDR3 covers 11 residues.

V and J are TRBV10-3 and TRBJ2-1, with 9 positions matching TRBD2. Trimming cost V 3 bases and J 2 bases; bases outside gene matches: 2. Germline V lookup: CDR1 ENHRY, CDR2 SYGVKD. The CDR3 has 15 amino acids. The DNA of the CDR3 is TGTGCCATCAGTGACAGCGGGAGGACCTACAATGAGCAGTTCTTC. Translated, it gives CAISDSGRTYNEQFF.

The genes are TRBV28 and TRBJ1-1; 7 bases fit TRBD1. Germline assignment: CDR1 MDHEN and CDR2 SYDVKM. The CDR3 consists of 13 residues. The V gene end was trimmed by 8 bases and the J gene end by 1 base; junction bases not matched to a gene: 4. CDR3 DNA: TGTGCCAGCCAGGGACAGAAGAACACTGAAGCTTTCTTT. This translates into CASQGQKNTEAFF.

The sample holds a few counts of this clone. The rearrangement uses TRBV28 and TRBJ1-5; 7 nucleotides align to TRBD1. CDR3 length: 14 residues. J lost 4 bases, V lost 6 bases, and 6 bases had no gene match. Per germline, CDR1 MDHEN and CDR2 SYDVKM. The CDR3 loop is CASRSGQENQPQHF. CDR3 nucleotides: TGTGCCAGCAGATCCGGACAGGAAAATCAGCCCCAGCATTTT.

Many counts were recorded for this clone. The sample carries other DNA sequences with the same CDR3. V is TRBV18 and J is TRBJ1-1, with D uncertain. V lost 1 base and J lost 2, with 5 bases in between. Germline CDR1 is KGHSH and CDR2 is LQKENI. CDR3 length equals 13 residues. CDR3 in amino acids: CASSPRENTEAFF. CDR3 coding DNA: TGTGCCAGCTCACCACGGGAAAACACTGAAGCTTTCTTT.

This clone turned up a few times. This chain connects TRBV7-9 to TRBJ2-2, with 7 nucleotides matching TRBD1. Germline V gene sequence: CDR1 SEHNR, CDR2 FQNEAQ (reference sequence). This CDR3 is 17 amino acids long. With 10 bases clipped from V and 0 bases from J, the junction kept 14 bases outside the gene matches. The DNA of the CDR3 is TGTGCCACGCACCCAGGGACAGCGATATCGAACACCGGGGAGCTGTTTTTT. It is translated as CATHPGTAISNTGELFF.

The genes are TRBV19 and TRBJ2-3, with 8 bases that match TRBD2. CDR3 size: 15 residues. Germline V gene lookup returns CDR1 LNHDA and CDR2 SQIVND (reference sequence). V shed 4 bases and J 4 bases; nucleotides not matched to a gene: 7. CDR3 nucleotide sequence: TGTGCCAGTAGTACCGGGACTAGTGCTTCAGATACGCAGTATTTT. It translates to CASSTGTSASDTQYF.

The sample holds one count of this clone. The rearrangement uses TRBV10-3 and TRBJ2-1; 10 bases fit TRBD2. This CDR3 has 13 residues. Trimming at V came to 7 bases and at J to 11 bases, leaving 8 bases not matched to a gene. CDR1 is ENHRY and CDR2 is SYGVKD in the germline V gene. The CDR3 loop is CAIKSGTSDQQFF. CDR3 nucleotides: TGTGCCATCAAGTCCGGGACTAGCGATCAGCAGTTCTTC.

CDR3 region: CASREHMGTEAFF. Here the CDR3 DNA reads TGTGCCAGCAGGGAACACATGGGCACTGAAGCTTTCTTT. The chain is built from TRBV6-5 and TRBJ1-1, with no clear D. Germline V CDR1 and CDR2: MNHEY, SVGAGI. Trimming stripped 6 bases from V and 4 bases from J, with 12 bases between. CDR3 size: 13 residues.

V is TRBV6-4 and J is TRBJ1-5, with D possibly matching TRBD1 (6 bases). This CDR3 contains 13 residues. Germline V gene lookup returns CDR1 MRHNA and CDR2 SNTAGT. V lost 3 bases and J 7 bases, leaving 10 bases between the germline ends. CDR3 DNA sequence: TGTGCCAGCAGTGAGGGGGCAAACCAGCCCCAGCATTTT. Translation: CASSEGANQPQHF.

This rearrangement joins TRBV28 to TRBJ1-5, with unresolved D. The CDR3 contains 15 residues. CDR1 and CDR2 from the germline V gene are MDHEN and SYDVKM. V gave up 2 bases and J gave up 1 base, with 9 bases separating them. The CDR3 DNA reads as TGTGCCAGCAGTTTACTCAGCCTCAGCAATCAGCCCCAGCATTTT. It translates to CASSLLSLSNQPQHF. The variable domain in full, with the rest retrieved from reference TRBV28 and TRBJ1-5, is DVKVTQSSRYLVKRTGEKVFLECVQDMDHENMFWYRQDPGLGLRLIYFSYDVKMKEKGDIPEGYSVSREKKERFSLILESASTNQTSMYLCASSLLSLSNQPQHFGDGTRLSIL.

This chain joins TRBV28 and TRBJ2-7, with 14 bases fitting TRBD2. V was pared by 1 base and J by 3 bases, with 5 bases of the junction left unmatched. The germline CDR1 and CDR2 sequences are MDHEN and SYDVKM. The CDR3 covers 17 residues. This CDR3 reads CASSLYPGTSGSYEQYF. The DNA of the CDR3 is TGTGCCAGCAGTTTATACCCCGGGACTAGCGGGAGCTACGAGCAGTACTTC.

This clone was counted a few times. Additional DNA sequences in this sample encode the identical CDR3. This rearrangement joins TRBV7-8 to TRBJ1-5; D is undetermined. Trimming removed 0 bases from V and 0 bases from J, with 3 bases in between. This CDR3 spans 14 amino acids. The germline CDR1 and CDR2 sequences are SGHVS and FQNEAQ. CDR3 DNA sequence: TGTGCCAGCAGCTTAGCCAATAGCAATCAGCCCCAGCATTTT. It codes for CASSLANSNQPQHF.

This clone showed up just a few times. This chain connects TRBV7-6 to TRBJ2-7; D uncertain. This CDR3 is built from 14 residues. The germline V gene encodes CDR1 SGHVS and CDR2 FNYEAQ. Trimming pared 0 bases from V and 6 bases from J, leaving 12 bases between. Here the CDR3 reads CASSLALADSEQYF. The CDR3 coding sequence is TGTGCCAGCAGCTTAGCGTTGGCAGATAGCGAGCAGTACTTC.

CDR3 in amino acids: CASSPRVVRVNSGANVLTF. DNA for the CDR3: TGCGCCAGCAGCCCCAGGGTGGTCAGGGTAAACTCTGGGGCCAACGTCCTGACTTTC. V and J are TRBV5-1 and TRBJ2-6; possibly TRBD1 for D (5 bases). Germline values: CDR1 SGHRS, CDR2 YFSETQ. The CDR3 contains 19 residues. Trimming stripped 4 bases from V and 0 bases from J, with 20 bases between.

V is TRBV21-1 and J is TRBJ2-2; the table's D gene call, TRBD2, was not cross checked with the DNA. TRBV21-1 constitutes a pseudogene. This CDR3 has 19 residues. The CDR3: CASSKARLAGGKNTGELFF. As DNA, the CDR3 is TGTGCCAGCAGCAAAGCAAGGCTAGCGGGAGGAAAGAACACCGGGGAGCTGTTTTTT.

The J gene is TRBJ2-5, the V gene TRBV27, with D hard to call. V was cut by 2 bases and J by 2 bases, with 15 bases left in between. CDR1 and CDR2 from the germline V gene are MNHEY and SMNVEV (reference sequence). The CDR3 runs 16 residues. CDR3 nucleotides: TGTGCCAGCAGTTTAGGGGTGTCACACAAACAAGAGACCCAGTACTTC. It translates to CASSLGVSHKQETQYF.

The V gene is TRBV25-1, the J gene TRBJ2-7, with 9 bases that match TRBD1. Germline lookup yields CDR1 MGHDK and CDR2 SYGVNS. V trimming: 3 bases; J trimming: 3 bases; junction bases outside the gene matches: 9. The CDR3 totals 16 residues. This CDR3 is CASSDRSGTGSYEQYF. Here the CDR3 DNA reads TGTGCCAGCAGTGACCGCTCCGGGACAGGGAGCTACGAGCAGTACTTC.